The rows below give T cell receptor beta chains drawn from one sample of a study of blood T cell repertoires in COVID-19. TCRdb's table, derived via immunoSEQ multiplex PCR, lists solely in-frame clones and lacks some. The sample carries hundreds of thousands of clones, around 85% recorded once. Sample: peripheral blood. These receptors all stem from a woman older than 75 with acute or convalescent COVID-19. The CDR3 runs from the conserved cysteine through the conserved F or W. Rows may omit the clone size; those that give it use once, few, many or a size class.

>14|-|TRBV6-1
CASSESGKTYEQYF
>15|few|TRBV6-5
CASSYVGGQNTEAFF
>16|-|TRBV10-3
CAISESQGGGTDTQYF
>13|-|TRBV6-6
CASADWSGQGYTF
>15|-|TRBV6-5
CASSYKGTGDREQYF
>18|once|TRBV5-1
CASSPGQGGWGRDTEAFF
>14|-|TRBV18
CASSPPGGDREAFF
>13|-|TRBV30
CAWSGTDGEKLFF
>14|-|TRBV3-1/TRBV3-2
CASSHNGQATEAFF
>17|-|TRBV2
CASILSSQMTGYHGYTF
>14|-|TRBV2
CASSESRGNTEAFF
>15|-|TRBV7-7
CASSLGTGVADTQYF
>15|-|TRBV6-5
CASSPRMAINQPQHF
>16|few|TRBV30
CAWSVVAGVSYNEQFF
>14|-|TRBV19
CASSEGTGPQPQHF
>13|-|TRBV3-1/TRBV3-2
CASSTATQLPLHF
>14|-|TRBV29-1
CSASTSGGPTEQYF
>15|-|TRBV7-9
CASSLALAGTDTQYF
>16|-|TRBV6-1
CASSDRGPTGGKPQHF
>15|once|TRBV7-9
CASSLAGALLYGYTF
>15|-|TRBV11-3
CASSLVGGPYNEQFF
>15|-|TRBV5-6
CASSGRDRGNYGYTF
>16|-|TRBV18
CASSRLADNSYNEQFF